Following are 21 T cell receptor beta chains from one sample sequenced in a study of graft-versus-host responses after intestinal transplantation. Their antigen targets remain unknown. Produced via immunoSEQ multiplex PCR; TCRdb's table is partial and in-frame only. The sample shows over 90,000 clones, around nine tenths of them seen only once. The source material was unstimulated CD8+ T cells sorted from spleen or lymph node cells, sampled before intestinal transplant. The receptor set was obtained from a human donor who received an intestinal transplant.

The genes are TRBV19 and TRBJ2-7, with D uncertain. The V end was cut by 6 bases, the J end by 0 bases, with 12 bases between. This CDR3 region has 14 residues. Germline V gene lookup returns CDR1 LNHDA and CDR2 SQIVND (reference sequence). The CDR3 here is CASSHPGGSYEQYF. Written as DNA, the CDR3 is TGTGCCAGTAGCCACCCTGGCGGCTCCTACGAGCAGTACTTC.

This chain joins TRBV11-1 and TRBJ2-1; 7 nucleotides align to TRBD2. The CDR3 is 17 amino acids. Germline values: CDR1 SGHAT, CDR2 FQDESV (reference sequence). Losses at the gene ends were 5 bases for V and 3 bases for J; bases not matched to a gene: 13. The CDR3 DNA is TGTGCCAGCAGCCCCCATAAAAGGGTAGCGGGCTACAATGAGCAGTTCTTC. Amino acids: CASSPHKRVAGYNEQFF.

This clone was picked up one time. The chain couples TRBV7-9 to TRBJ2-2; 9 bases are a match to TRBD2. This CDR3 contains 19 residues. The junction had 17 bases not matched to a gene; V was cut back by 5 bases and J by 4 bases. Germline V gene sequence: CDR1 SEHNR, CDR2 FQNEAQ (reference sequence). The CDR3 loop is CASSGIDWGSGRSTGELFF. CDR3 coding DNA: TGTGCCAGCAGCGGAATAGATTGGGGTAGCGGGAGATCCACCGGGGAGCTGTTTTTT.

This chain links TRBV7-9 with TRBJ2-1; a weak D match, TRBD1 (6 bases). Germline assignment: CDR1 SEHNR and CDR2 FQNEAQ (reference sequence). V was trimmed by 4 bases and J by 7 bases, leaving 14 bases between them. The CDR3 has 14 amino acids. As DNA, the CDR3 is TGTGCCAGCAGCTATACGAGCGGACAGAATGAGCAGTTCTTC. Translating it yields CASSYTSGQNEQFF.

The CDR3 protein is CASSLTGAYNEQFF. The DNA for the CDR3 is TGTGCCAGCAGCTTAACAGGAGCTTACAATGAGCAGTTCTTC. The rearrangement joins TRBV5-6 to TRBJ2-1; D possibly corresponds to TRBD1 (5 bases). The CDR3 has 14 amino acids. V was pared by 2 bases and J by 4 bases, with 10 bases between. The V gene's germline CDR1 is SGHDT and CDR2 YYEEEE.

The chain recombines TRBV5-6 with TRBJ2-7; weak D call: TRBD1 (6 bases). Per germline, CDR1 SGHDT and CDR2 YYEEEE. V was shortened by 4 bases and J by 6 bases, with 14 bases between the two germline ends. This CDR3 comprises 13 residues. The CDR3, as DNA: TGTGCCAGCAGCCATATAACAGGGATCGAGCAGTACTTC. The encoded protein is CASSHITGIEQYF.

J is TRBJ2-3 and V is TRBV27; TRBD1 is a possible D gene (5 bases). CDR3 length: 14 amino acids. In germline, CDR1 is MNHEY, CDR2 SMNVEV (reference sequence). Trimming removed 3 bases at V and 6 bases at J, with 13 bases between. CDR3 bases: TGTGCCAGCAGTTTGCAGCCGGCAGGGGATACGCAGTATTTT. Translation: CASSLQPAGDTQYF.

The chain couples TRBV27 to TRBJ2-5; 8 positions agree with TRBD2. CDR3 size: 17 residues. V shed 5 bases, J shed 1 base, and the junction held 12 bases outside the gene matches. From germline, CDR1 is MNHEY and CDR2 SMNVEV (reference sequence). CDR3 amino acids: CASSTQVVAGIQETQYF. Written as DNA, the CDR3 is TGTGCCAGCAGTACCCAGGTGGTAGCGGGGATCCAAGAGACCCAGTACTTC.

The rearrangement uses TRBV5-6 and TRBJ1-1; a weak D match, TRBD1 (5 bases). The CDR3 loop spans 14 amino acids. V shed 2 bases and J shed 5 bases, with 13 bases lying between them. Germline loops: CDR1 SGHDT, CDR2 YYEEEE. The CDR3 sequence is CASSLWGGGTEAFF. As DNA, the CDR3 is TGTGCCAGCAGCTTATGGGGGGGAGGAACTGAAGCTTTCTTT.

The chain uses TRBV13 and TRBJ2-7; 12 nucleotides agree with TRBD1. The CDR3 length is 16 residues. J was trimmed by 5 bases and V by 0 bases; bases with no gene match: 5. CDR1 is PRHDT, CDR2 FYEKMQ, per germline (reference sequence). The CDR3 DNA reads TGTGCCAGCAGCTTAGGGGGACAGGGGGCGCTCAACGAGCAGTACTTC. This encodes CASSLGGQGALNEQYF. The variable domain in full, completed from reference TRBV13 and TRBJ2-7, reads AAGVIQSPRHLIKEKRETATLKCYPIPRHDTVYWYQQGPGQDPQFLISFYEKMQSDKGSIPDRFSAQQFSDYHSELNMSSLELGDSALYFCASSLGGQGALNEQYFGPGTRLTVT.

The chain employs TRBV4-1 and TRBJ2-7; TRBD1 aligns across 9 bases. Per germline, CDR1 MGHRA and CDR2 YSYEKL. The CDR3 length is 16 residues. V dropped 3 bases and J dropped 2; count of bases not matched to a gene: 8. The CDR3: CASSQGTGGEAYEQYF. The CDR3 bases are TGCGCCAGCAGCCAGGGTACAGGGGGCGAAGCCTACGAGCAGTACTTC.

V usage is TRBV28 and J usage is TRBJ1-5; 8 bases line up with TRBD1. The germline V gene encodes CDR1 MDHEN and CDR2 SYDVKM. This CDR3 region has 17 residues. V was clipped by 6 bases and J by 2 bases; unmatched bases: 12. The CDR3: CASSPHPGGWRNQPQHF. The DNA of the CDR3 is TGTGCCAGCAGCCCTCACCCAGGGGGCTGGCGCAATCAGCCCCAGCATTTT.

This rearrangement joins TRBV9 to TRBJ2-7, with 7 bases lining up with TRBD1. V was clipped by 0 bases and J by 2 bases; unmatched bases: 2. The CDR3 loop spans 14 amino acids. Germline CDR1 and CDR2: SGDLS and YYNGEE. CDR3 nucleotides: TGTGCCAGCAGCGTAGACACAGGGGCCTACGAGCAGTACTTC. Amino acid sequence: CASSVDTGAYEQYF. The variable domain in full, with the rest retrieved from reference TRBV9 and TRBJ2-7, is DSGVTQTPKHLITATGQRVTLRCSPRSGDLSVYWYQQSLDQGLQFLIQYYNGEERAKGNILERFSAQQFPDLHSELNLSSLELGDSALYFCASSVDTGAYEQYFGPGTRLTVT.

This sequence joins TRBV30 and TRBJ1-3, with no clear D. This CDR3 spans 14 amino acids. The V end was cut by 1 base, the J end by 4 bases, with 11 bases between. CDR1 and CDR2 from the germline V gene are GTSNPN and SVGIG (reference sequence). The CDR3 is CAWSDTNIGNTIYF. The CDR3 DNA reads TGTGCCTGGAGTGACACGAATATCGGAAACACCATATATTTT.

The chain links TRBV11-2 to TRBJ1-1; D remains unclear. The length of the CDR3 is 13 residues. CDR1 SGHAT and CDR2 FQNNGV come from the germline V gene. V dropped 5 bases and J dropped 4 bases, with 11 bases sitting between them. CDR3 amino acids: CASSHVESTEAFF. The CDR3 nucleotides read TGTGCCAGCAGCCACGTCGAGAGCACTGAAGCTTTCTTT.

V usage is TRBV29-1 and J usage is TRBJ2-7, with D tentatively TRBD1 (6 bases). Trimming cost V 0 bases and J 3 bases, with 9 bases left between them. Germline CDR1 reads SQVTM; CDR2 reads ANQGSEA. The length of the CDR3 is 13 residues. For the CDR3, the DNA is TGCAGCGTTGAAGAGGAACAGGGCTACGAGCAGTACTTC. It specifies CSVEEEQGYEQYF.

In its sample, this clone was seen once. This chain links TRBV27 with TRBJ2-7; possible D gene TRBD1, 6 bases. Germline CDR1 and CDR2: MNHEY and SMNVEV (reference sequence). The CDR3 consists of 12 residues. V dropped 5 bases and J dropped 6 bases, with 11 bases sitting between them. The CDR3 protein is CASSPQGTEQYF. CDR3 DNA sequence: TGTGCCAGCAGTCCCCAGGGGACCGAGCAGTACTTC.

The chain carries TRBV5-4 and TRBJ1-1; D gene unclear. The CDR3 consists of 16 residues. Per germline, CDR1 SGHNT and CDR2 YYREEE (reference sequence). Trimming pared 3 bases from V and 0 bases from J, leaving 15 bases between. The CDR3: CASSSGEGLMNTEAFF. The CDR3 DNA sequence: TGTGCCAGCAGCTCCGGTGAGGGCCTTATGAACACTGAAGCTTTCTTT.

This chain uses TRBV7-9 with TRBJ2-5; 9 bases agree with TRBD1. Gene TRBJ2-7 matches the end of the DNA better, so the J call may be wrong. The CDR3 runs 14 residues. Germline V gene sequence: CDR1 SEHNR, CDR2 FQNEAQ (reference sequence). Here the CDR3 reads CASEPGQGPYEQYF. The CDR3 DNA follows: TGTGCCAGCGAGCCGGGACAGGGCCCCTACGAGCAGTACTTC.

The chain has TRBV27 and TRBJ2-3, with TRBD2 matching 8 bases. CDR1 and CDR2 from the germline V gene are MNHEY and SMNVEV (reference sequence). CDR3 length: 15 residues. Germline trimming cut 10 bases from V and 2 bases from J; bases unmatched to any gene: 11. CDR3 bases: TGTGCCACCGGTTTACGCGGGAGGTTCACAGATACGCAGTATTTT. Its translation: CATGLRGRFTDTQYF.

V gene TRBV4-3 combines with J gene TRBJ1-2; 10 nucleotides align to TRBD1. The CDR3 sequence is 15 residues long. Germline CDR1 reads LGHNA; CDR2 reads YSLEER. The trim removed 2 bases at V and 5 bases at J, leaving 5 bases unmatched. This chain's CDR3 is CASSQNPGQGYGYTF. CDR3 nucleotides: TGCGCCAGCAGCCAAAACCCGGGACAGGGGTATGGCTACACCTTC.